This TCR beta chain was profiled in a study of spatial heterogeneity in lung cancer. Notes on the study in general: Tracking of tumor mutation counts was seen in expanded intratumoral alpha and beta TCR counts.

This CDR3 comprises 13 residues. Germline CDR1 DFQATT, CDR2 SNEGSKA (reference sequence). Trimming pared 3 bases from V and 8 bases from J, leaving 13 bases between. Described time point: sample taken at primary tumor resection. Relative to its sample, this clonotype is medium-sized. Its antigen remains unknown. A single record per CDR3 protein comes from TCRdb applying MiXCR to the 5' RACE reads. The sample has 9,500 to 14,000 distinct CDR3 sequences, roughly 15% seen once. V is TRBV20-1 and J is TRBJ1-4; D is perhaps TRBD1 (6 bases). The sample consisted of lung tumor tissue, taken at surgery. The receptor was derived from a male donor with early-stage non-small cell lung cancer. CDR3 nucleotides: TGCAGTGCTAGTTCCGGACAGCGAGAAAAACTGTTTTTT. Translated: CSASSGQREKLFF.